The rows below give T cell receptor beta chains drawn from one sample of a study of blood T cell repertoires in COVID-19. Profiling relied on immunoSEQ multiplex PCR, and the TCRdb table lists in-frame clones only, not all of them. The table records about 170,000 clones, 70% to 90% of them present only once. Sample: PBMCs or T cells enriched from blood (not recorded which). The receptors were gathered from a woman in her 50s who had recovered from COVID-19. The CDR3 runs from the conserved cysteine through the conserved F or W. The order of the fields is J gene, V gene, D gene, clone size, CDR3 DNA, CDR3 protein. A D gene is named only where the DNA matches it firmly. Clone size is shown for a subset of rows, as once, few, many or a class of expanded clone.

J gene: TRBJ1-5
V gene: TRBV6-5
D gene: NA
clone size: NA
CDR3 DNA: TGTGCCAGCAACCCCAATGGGGGGAATCAGCCCCAGCATTTT
CDR3 protein: CASNPNGGNQPQHF

J gene: TRBJ2-1
V gene: TRBV7-2
D gene: TRBD2
clone size: NA
CDR3 DNA: TGTGCCAGCAGTTTAGCGGGGGCCTCTTACAATGAGCAGTTCTTC
CDR3 protein: CASSLAGASYNEQFF

J gene: TRBJ1-2
V gene: TRBV29-1
D gene: NA
clone size: NA
CDR3 DNA: TGCAGCGTTGATAAGTACAGGCCGAACTATGGCTACACCTTC
CDR3 protein: CSVDKYRPNYGYTF

J gene: TRBJ1-5
V gene: TRBV28
D gene: NA
clone size: NA
CDR3 DNA: TGTGCCAGTCGTAATAGCAATCAGCCCCAGCATTTT
CDR3 protein: CASRNSNQPQHF

J gene: TRBJ1-5
V gene: TRBV7-2
D gene: NA
clone size: few
CDR3 DNA: TGTGCCAGCACCCTCGTGTTCGCGGGTGGGCAGCAGCCCCAGCATTTT
CDR3 protein: CASTLVFAGGQQPQHF

J gene: TRBJ2-1
V gene: TRBV19
D gene: TRBD2
clone size: NA
CDR3 DNA: TGTGCCAGTAGTCTGAGGACTAGCGGGCTCAATGAGCAGTTCTTC
CDR3 protein: CASSLRTSGLNEQFF

J gene: TRBJ1-2
V gene: TRBV2
D gene: NA
clone size: NA
CDR3 DNA: TGTGCCAGCAGCGGGGGGGCAGGGGCCATCGACGGCTACACCTTC
CDR3 protein: CASSGGAGAIDGYTF

J gene: TRBJ1-2
V gene: TRBV6-5
D gene: NA
clone size: NA
CDR3 DNA: TGTGCCAGCAGACATCACAGCTATGGCTACACCTTC
CDR3 protein: CASRHHSYGYTF

J gene: TRBJ2-2
V gene: TRBV6-5
D gene: TRBD1
clone size: NA
CDR3 DNA: TGTGCCAGCAACGACAGGGGAGACACCGGGGAGCTGTTTTTT
CDR3 protein: CASNDRGDTGELFF

J gene: TRBJ1-3
V gene: TRBV5-6
D gene: NA
clone size: NA
CDR3 DNA: TGTGCCAGCAGCAAGGGAGGAGACACCATATATTTT
CDR3 protein: CASSKGGDTIYF

J gene: TRBJ2-5
V gene: TRBV30
D gene: TRBD2
clone size: NA
CDR3 DNA: TGTGCCTGGAGTGTAGGGGGACTAGCGGGGGAGACCCAGTACTTC
CDR3 protein: CAWSVGGLAGETQYF

J gene: TRBJ1-4
V gene: TRBV7-2
D gene: NA
clone size: once
CDR3 DNA: TGTGCCAGCAGCCCAGGGGTTAATGAAAAACTGTTTTTT
CDR3 protein: CASSPGVNEKLFF

J gene: TRBJ1-1
V gene: TRBV12-3/TRBV12-4
D gene: NA
clone size: NA
CDR3 DNA: TGTGCCAGCACCCTCGGGGGGACCACTGAAGCTTTCTTT
CDR3 protein: CASTLGGTTEAFF

J gene: TRBJ2-5
V gene: TRBV11-2
D gene: NA
clone size: NA
CDR3 DNA: TGTGCCAGCAGCTTCCGCGGGACCCTCGGGGAGACCCAGTACTTC
CDR3 protein: CASSFRGTLGETQYF

J gene: TRBJ2-2
V gene: TRBV5-4
D gene: TRBD1
clone size: NA
CDR3 DNA: TGTGCCAGCAGCTATGCAGGGGGTCCCGGGGAGCTGTTTTTT
CDR3 protein: CASSYAGGPGELFF

J gene: TRBJ1-5
V gene: TRBV2
D gene: NA
clone size: NA
CDR3 DNA: TGTGCCAGCAGGAGACAGCCTTTTAGCAATCAGCCCCAGCATTTT
CDR3 protein: CASRRQPFSNQPQHF

J gene: TRBJ1-2
V gene: TRBV7-9
D gene: TRBD1
clone size: NA
CDR3 DNA: TGTGCCAGCAGCAGACAGGGGCGCATGGGGGGCTACACCTTC
CDR3 protein: CASSRQGRMGGYTF